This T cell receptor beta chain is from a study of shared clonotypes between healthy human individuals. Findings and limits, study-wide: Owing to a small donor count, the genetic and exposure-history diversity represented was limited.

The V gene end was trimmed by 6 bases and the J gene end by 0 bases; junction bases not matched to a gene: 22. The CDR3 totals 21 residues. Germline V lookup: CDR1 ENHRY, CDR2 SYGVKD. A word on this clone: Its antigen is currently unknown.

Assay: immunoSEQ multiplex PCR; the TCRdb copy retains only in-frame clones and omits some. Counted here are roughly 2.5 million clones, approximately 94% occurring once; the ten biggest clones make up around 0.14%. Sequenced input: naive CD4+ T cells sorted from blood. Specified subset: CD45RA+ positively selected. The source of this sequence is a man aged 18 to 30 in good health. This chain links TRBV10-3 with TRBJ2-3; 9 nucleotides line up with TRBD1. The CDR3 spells CAISAGTGKAKITPSTDTQYF. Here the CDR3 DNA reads TGTGCCATCAGCGCCGGGACAGGGAAGGCCAAGATCACTCCTAGCACAGATACGCAGTATTTT.